This TCR beta chain came from a study of regulatory T cells in long-lasting Graves disease. Study-wide results and limits: The study found TRBV28, TRBJ1-2 and TRBJ2-5 favored in persistent disease. Clonotypes that were public and shared totalled 2,500 to 3,000 in persistent patients versus about 1,000 in new patients.

This CDR3 contains 19 residues. The V end was cut by 3 bases, the J end by 2 bases, with 26 bases between. Libraries of TCR beta came from iRepertoire HTBI primers plus Arm-PCR of CDR3 regions. TCRdb fed the multiplex PCR reads into MiXCR, producing one record per CDR3 protein. Of a few hundred thousand distinct CDR3 sequences detected, around 16% appear once; the ten largest clones hold under 9%. The time point: newly diagnosed GD, antithyroid drugs for less than 3 months. Preparation of the TCR library used RNA extracted from PBMCs. On this clonotype: Its antigen remains unidentified.

This sample also belongs to another study, concerning T cells in Graves' hyperthyroidism and ophthalmopathy.

Sequencing used peripheral blood mononuclear cells (PBMCs), obtained at new diagnosis, from a patient treated with antithyroid drugs. This sequence joins TRBV12-3 or TRBV12-4 and TRBJ2-7, with a possible D match to TRBD2 (6 bases). The origin of this receptor is a woman in her forties with Graves disease. The CDR3 nucleotides read TGTGCCAGCAGTTTTATTCTCCGCGAGCTAGCTAGCGAAGCCTACGAGCAGTACTTC. Protein: CASSFILRELASEAYEQYF.